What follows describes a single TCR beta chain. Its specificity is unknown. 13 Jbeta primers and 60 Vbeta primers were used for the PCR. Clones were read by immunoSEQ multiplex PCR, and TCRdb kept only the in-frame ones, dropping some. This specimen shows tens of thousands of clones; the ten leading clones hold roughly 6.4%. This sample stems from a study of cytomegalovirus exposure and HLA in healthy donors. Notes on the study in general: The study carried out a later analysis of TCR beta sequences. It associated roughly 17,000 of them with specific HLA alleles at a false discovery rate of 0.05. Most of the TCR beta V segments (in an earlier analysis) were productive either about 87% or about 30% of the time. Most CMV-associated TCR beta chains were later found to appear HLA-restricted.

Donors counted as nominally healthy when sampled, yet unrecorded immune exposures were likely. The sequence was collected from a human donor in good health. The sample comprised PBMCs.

CDR3 sequence reads: CAWSSVAQPQHF. In DNA, the CDR3 is TGTGCCTGGAGTTCCGTAGCCCAGCCCCAGCATTTT. V gene TRBV30 combines with J gene TRBJ1-5, with D uncertain. The CDR3 spans 12 residues. V dropped 2 bases and J dropped 7 bases, with 9 bases sitting between them. Germline V CDR1 and CDR2: GTSNPN, SVGIG (reference sequence).